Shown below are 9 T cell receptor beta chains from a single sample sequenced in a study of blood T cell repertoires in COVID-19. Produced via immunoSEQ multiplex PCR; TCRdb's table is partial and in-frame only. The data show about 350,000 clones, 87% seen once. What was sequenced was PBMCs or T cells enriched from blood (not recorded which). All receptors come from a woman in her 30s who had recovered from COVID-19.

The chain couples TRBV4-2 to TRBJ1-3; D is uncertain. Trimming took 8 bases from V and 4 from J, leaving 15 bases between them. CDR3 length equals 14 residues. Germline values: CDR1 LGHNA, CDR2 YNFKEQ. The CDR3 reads CASRQAAGGNTIYF. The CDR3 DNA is TGTGCCAGCCGTCAAGCAGCGGGCGGAAACACCATATATTTT.

Written as DNA, the CDR3 is TGTGCCAGCAGCTTAGCCGGGACAGGGGCTCAGCCCCAGCATTTT. It codes for CASSLAGTGAQPQHF. This sequence joins TRBV5-6 and TRBJ1-5, with 10 bases lining up with TRBD1. CDR3 length equals 15 residues. Looked up from germline, CDR1 is SGHDT and CDR2 is YYEEEE. The J segment lost 6 bases and the V segment lost 2 bases, leaving 5 bases of the junction unmatched. The full variable domain, with the rest looked up from reference TRBV5-6 and TRBJ1-5, is DAGVTQSPTHLIKTRGQQVTLRCSPKSGHDTVSWYQQALGQGPQFIFQYYEEEERQRGNFPDRFSGHQFPNYSSELNVNALLLGDSALYLCASSLAGTGAQPQHFGDGTRLSIL.

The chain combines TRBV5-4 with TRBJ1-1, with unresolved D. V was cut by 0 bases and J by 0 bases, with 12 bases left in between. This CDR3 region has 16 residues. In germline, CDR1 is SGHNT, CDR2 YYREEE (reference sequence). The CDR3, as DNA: TGTGCCAGCAGCTTGGACTCCATTCGAGTGAACACTGAAGCTTTCTTT. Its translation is CASSLDSIRVNTEAFF.

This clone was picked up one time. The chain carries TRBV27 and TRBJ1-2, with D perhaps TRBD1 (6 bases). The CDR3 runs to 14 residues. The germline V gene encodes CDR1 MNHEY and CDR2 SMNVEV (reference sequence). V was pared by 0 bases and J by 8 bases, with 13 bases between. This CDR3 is CASSLSRGGRGYTF. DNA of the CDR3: TGTGCCAGCAGTTTATCGAGGGGGGGTAGGGGCTACACCTTC.

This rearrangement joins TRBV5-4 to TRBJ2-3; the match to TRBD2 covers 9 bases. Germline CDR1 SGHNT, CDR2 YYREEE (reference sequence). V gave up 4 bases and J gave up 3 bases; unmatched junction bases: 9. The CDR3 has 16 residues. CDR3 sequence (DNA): TGTGCCAGCAGCCCACCCCCTAGCGGGGCAACAGATACGCAGTATTTT. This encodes CASSPPPSGATDTQYF.

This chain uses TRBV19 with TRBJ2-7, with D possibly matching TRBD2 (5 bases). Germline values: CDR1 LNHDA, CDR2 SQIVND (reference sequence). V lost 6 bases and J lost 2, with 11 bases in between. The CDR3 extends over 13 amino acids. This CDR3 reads CASSSGMAYEQYF. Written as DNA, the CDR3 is TGTGCCAGTAGCTCGGGGATGGCCTACGAGCAGTACTTC. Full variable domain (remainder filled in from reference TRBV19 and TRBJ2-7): DGGITQSPKYLFRKEGQNVTLSCEQNLNHDAMYWYRQDPGQGLRLIYYSQIVNDFQKGDIAEGYSVSREKKESFPLTVTSAQKNPTAFYLCASSSGMAYEQYFGPGTRLTVT.

CDR3 coding DNA: TGTGCCAGCAGCCCCCCTGGCGGGGCTAGCACAGATACGCAGTATTTT. Protein sequence: CASSPPGGASTDTQYF. The chain combines TRBV5-4 with TRBJ2-3, with TRBD2 as a possible D gene (6 bases). The CDR3 sequence is 16 residues long. Trimming shortened V by 4 bases and J by 0 bases, and 15 bases separated the two germline ends. Germline-derived CDR1 and CDR2 are SGHNT and YYREEE (reference sequence).

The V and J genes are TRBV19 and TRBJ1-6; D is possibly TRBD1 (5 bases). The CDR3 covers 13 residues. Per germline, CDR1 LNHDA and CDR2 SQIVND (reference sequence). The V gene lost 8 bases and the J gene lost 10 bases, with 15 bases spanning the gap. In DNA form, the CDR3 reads TGTGCCAGTCGGCGGGGGGAGAGGTCACCCCTCCACTTT. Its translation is CASRRGERSPLHF. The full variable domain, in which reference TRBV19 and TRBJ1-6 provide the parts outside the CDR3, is DGGITQSPKYLFRKEGQNVTLSCEQNLNHDAMYWYRQDPGQGLRLIYYSQIVNDFQKGDIAEGYSVSREKKESFPLTVTSAQKNPTAFYLCASRRGERSPLHFGNGTRLTVT.

This chain's CDR3 is CASSPLGGMSSYEQYF. The CDR3 nucleotides read TGTGCCAGCAGCCCCTTGGGGGGGATGAGCTCCTACGAGCAGTACTTC. This chain connects TRBV7-9 to TRBJ2-7; 7 nucleotides align to TRBD2. Germline V lookup: CDR1 SEHNR, CDR2 FQNEAQ (reference sequence). J gave up 0 bases and V 5 bases, and 10 bases lay outside the gene matches. The CDR3 has 16 residues. Complete variable domain (other parts from reference TRBV7-9 and TRBJ2-7): DTGVSQNPRHKITKRGQNVTFRCDPISEHNRLYWYRQTLGQGPEFLTYFQNEAQLEKSRLLSDRFSAERPKGSFSTLEIQRTEQGDSAMYLCASSPLGGMSSYEQYFGPGTRLTVT.